This entry concerns a single T cell receptor (beta chain). Original handling: Estimation of nucleated cell counts was performed using reference gene primer amplification. Method: immunoSEQ multiplex PCR; TCRdb's copy keeps in-frame clones and lacks some. V, J and clone size are those of that table, while D and trimming were read from the DNA. The sample lists some 74,000 clones, over 70% seen once, with about 12% in the top ten. The data belong to a study of blood T cell repertoires in COVID-19. Study overall: Collection of acute and convalescent COVID-19 samples took place in the United States, Italy and Spain. T cells, B-cell-depleted T cells, or PBMCs provided the cDNA or gDNA that served as material.

This CDR3 spans 16 amino acids. From germline, CDR1 is SGHKS and CDR2 YYEKEE (reference sequence). Trimming at V came to 5 bases and at J to 2 bases, leaving 10 bases not matched to a gene. This chain joins TRBV5-5 and TRBJ1-5; the match to TRBD1 covers 7 bases. The sample consisted of peripheral blood. The TCR comes from a human donor in a cohort sampled during active COVID-19. The CDR3 region is CASRPQGHGGNQPQHF. CDR3 DNA sequence: TGTGCCAGCAGGCCACAGGGGCATGGGGGCAATCAGCCCCAGCATTTT.